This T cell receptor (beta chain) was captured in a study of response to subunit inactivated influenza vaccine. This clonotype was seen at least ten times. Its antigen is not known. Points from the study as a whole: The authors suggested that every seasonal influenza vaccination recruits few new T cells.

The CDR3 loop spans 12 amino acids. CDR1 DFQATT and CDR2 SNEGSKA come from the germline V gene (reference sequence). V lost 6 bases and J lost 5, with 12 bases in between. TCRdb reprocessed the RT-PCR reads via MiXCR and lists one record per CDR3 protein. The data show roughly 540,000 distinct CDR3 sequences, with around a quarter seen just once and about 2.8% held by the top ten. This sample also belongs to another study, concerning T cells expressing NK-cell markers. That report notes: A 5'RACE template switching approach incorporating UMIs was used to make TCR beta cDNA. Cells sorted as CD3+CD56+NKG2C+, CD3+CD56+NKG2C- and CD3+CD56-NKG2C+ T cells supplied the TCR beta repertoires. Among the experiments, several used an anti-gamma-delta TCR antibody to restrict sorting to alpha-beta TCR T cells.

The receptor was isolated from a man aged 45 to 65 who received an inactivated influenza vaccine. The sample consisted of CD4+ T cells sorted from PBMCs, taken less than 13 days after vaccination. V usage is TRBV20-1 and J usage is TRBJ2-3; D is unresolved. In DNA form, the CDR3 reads TGCAGTGCCGTCGGAAATGGAGATACGCAGTATTTT. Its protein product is CSAVGNGDTQYF.